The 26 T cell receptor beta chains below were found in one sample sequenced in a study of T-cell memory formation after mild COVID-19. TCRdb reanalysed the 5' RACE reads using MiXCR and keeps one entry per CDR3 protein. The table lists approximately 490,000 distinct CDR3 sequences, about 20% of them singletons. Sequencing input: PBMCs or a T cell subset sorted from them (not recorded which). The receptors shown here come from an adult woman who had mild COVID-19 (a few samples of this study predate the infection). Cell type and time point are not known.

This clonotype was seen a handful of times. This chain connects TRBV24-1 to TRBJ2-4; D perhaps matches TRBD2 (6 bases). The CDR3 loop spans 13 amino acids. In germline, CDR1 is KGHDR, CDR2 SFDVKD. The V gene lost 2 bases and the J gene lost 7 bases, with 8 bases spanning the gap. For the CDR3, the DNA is TGTGCCACCAGTGATTACGGGACTAACATTCAGTACTTC. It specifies CATSDYGTNIQYF.

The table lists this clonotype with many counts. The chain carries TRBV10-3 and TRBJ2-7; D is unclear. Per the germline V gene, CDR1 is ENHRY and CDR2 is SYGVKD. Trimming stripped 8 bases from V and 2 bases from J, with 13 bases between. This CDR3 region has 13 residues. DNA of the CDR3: TGTGCCATCTTGGGAACGGGTACCTACGAGCAGTACTTC. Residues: CAILGTGTYEQYF.

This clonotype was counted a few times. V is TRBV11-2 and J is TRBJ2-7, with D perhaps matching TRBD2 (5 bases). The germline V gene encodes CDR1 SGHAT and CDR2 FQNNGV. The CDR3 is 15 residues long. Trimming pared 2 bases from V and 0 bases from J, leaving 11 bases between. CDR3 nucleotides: TGTGCCAGCAGCTTACGGCGGGTTTCCTCCTACGAGCAGTACTTC. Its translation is CASSLRRVSSYEQYF.

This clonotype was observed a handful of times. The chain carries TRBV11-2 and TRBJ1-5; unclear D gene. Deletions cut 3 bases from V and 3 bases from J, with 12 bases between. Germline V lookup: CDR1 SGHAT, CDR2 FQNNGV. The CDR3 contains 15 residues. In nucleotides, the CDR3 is TGTGCCAGCAGCTTGGACCCCGGCCCCAATCAGCCCCAGCATTTT. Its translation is CASSLDPGPNQPQHF.

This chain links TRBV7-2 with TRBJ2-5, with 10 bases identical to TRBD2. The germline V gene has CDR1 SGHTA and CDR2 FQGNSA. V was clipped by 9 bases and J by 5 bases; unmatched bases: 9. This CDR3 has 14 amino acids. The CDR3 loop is CASRTSGPLETQYF. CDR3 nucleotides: TGTGCCAGTCGGACTAGCGGACCTTTGGAGACCCAGTACTTC.

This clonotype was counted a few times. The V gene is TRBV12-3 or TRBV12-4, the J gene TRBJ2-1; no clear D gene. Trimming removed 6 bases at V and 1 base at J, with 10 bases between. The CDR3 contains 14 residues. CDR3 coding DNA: TGTGCCAGCAGGGCCGGGTGGTCCTACAATGAGCAGTTCTTC. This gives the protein CASRAGWSYNEQFF.

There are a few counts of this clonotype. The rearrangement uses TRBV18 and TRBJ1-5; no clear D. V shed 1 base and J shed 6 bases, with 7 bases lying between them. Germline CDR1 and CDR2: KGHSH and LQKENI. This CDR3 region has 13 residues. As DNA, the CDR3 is TGTGCCAGCTCACCACAGGCCGGTCAGCCCCAGCATTTT. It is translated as CASSPQAGQPQHF.

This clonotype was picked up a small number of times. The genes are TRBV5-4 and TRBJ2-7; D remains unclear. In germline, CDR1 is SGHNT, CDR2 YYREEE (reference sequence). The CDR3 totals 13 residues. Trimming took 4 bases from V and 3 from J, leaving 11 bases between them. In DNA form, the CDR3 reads TGTGCCAGCAGCCCCTTTCCTGGCTACGAGCAGTACTTC. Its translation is CASSPFPGYEQYF. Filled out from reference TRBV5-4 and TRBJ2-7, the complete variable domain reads ETGVTQSPTHLIKTRGQQVTLRCSSQSGHNTVSWYQQALGQGPQFIFQYYREEENGRGNFPPRFSGLQFPNYSSELNVNALELDDSALYLCASSPFPGYEQYFGPGTRLTVT.

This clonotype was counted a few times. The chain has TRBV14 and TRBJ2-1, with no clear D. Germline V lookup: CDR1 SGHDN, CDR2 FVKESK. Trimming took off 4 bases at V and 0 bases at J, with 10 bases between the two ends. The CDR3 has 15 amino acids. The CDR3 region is CASSLTPRSYNEQFF. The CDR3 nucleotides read TGTGCCAGCAGCCTGACTCCCCGCTCCTACAATGAGCAGTTCTTC. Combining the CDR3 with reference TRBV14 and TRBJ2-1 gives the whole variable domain EAGVTQFPSHSVIEKGQTVTLRCDPISGHDNLYWYRRVMGKEIKFLLHFVKESKQDESGMPNNRFLAERTGGTYSTLKVQPAELEDSGVYFCASSLTPRSYNEQFFGPGTRLTVL.

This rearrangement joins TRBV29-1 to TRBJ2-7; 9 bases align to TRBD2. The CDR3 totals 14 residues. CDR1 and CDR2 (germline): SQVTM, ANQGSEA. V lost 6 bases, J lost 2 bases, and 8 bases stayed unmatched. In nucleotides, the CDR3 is TGCAGCGTAGCCGGACTAGCGTCAGCCTACGAGCAGTACTTC. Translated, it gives CSVAGLASAYEQYF.

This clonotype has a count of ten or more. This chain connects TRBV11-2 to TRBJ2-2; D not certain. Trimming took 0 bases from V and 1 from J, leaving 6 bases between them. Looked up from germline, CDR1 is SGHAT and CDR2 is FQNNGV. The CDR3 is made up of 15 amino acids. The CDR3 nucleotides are TGTGCCAGCAGCTTAGATTGGTGGAACACCGGGGAGCTGTTTTTT. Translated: CASSLDWWNTGELFF. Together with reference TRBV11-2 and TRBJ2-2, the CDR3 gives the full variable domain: EAGVAQSPRYKIIEKRQSVAFWCNPISGHATLYWYQQILGQGPKLLIQFQNNGVVDDSQLPKDRFSAERLKGVDSTLKIQPAKLEDSAVYLCASSLDWWNTGELFFGEGSRLTVL.

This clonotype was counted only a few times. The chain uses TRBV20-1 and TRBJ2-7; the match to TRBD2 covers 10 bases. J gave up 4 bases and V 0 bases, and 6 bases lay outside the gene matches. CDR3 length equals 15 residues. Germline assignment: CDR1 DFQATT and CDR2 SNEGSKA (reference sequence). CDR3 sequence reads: CSARDLAGVSYEQYF. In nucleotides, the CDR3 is TGCAGTGCTAGAGACCTAGCGGGAGTATCATACGAGCAGTACTTC.

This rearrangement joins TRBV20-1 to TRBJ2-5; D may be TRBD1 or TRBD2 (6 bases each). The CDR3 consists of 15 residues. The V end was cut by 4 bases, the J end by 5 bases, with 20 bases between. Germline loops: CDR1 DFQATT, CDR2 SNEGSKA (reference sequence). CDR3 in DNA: TGCAGTGCTAAAGACCCGGGGGCAGGATGGGAGACCCAGTACTTC. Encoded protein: CSAKDPGAGWETQYF.

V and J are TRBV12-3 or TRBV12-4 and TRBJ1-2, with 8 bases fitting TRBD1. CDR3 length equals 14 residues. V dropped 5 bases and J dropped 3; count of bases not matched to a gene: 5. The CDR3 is CASSADRDYYGYTF. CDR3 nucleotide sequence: TGTGCCAGCAGTGCGGACAGGGACTACTATGGCTACACCTTC.

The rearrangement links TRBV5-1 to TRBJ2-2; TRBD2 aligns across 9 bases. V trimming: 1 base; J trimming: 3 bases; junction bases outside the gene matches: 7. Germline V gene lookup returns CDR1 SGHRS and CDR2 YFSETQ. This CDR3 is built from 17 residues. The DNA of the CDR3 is TGCGCCAGCAGCTTGATTAGCGGGGGTCTCGACACCGGGGAGCTGTTTTTT. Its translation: CASSLISGGLDTGELFF.

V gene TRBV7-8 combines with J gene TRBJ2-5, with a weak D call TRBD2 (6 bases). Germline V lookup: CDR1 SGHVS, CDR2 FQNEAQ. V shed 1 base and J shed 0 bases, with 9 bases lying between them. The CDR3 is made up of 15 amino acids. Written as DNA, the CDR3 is TGTGCCAGCAGCTTAGGCCGGGACTACCAAGAGACCCAGTACTTC. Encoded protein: CASSLGRDYQETQYF.

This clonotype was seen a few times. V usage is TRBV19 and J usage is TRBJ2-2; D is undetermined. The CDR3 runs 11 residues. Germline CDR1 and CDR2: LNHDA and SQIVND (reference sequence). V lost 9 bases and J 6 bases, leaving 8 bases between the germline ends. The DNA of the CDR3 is TGTGCCAGCTTCCATGCCGGGGAGCTGTTTTTT. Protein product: CASFHAGELFF.

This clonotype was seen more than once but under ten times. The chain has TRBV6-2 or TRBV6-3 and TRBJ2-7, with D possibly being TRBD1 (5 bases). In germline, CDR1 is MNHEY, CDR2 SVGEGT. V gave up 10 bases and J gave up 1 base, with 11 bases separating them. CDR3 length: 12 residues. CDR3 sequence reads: CATSRQSYEQYF. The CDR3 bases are TGTGCCACCTCCCGACAGTCCTACGAGCAGTACTTC.

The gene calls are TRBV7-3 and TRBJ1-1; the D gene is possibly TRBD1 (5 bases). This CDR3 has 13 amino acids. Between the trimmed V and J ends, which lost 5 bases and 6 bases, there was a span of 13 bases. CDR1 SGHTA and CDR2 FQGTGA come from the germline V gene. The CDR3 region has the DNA TGTGCCAGCAGCCCTTCCGGGGCGTCTGAAGCTTTCTTT. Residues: CASSPSGASEAFF.

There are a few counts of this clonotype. Here the CDR3 DNA reads TGCGCCAGCAGCCTCGGCCCGGGGGCCCCAAACTACGAGCAGTACTTC. Translating it yields CASSLGPGAPNYEQYF. The rearrangement joins TRBV4-1 to TRBJ2-7, with D perhaps being TRBD1 or TRBD2 (6 bases each). Germline V CDR1 and CDR2: MGHRA, YSYEKL. V lost 4 bases to trimming and J lost 3 bases, with 19 bases between them. The CDR3 consists of 16 residues.

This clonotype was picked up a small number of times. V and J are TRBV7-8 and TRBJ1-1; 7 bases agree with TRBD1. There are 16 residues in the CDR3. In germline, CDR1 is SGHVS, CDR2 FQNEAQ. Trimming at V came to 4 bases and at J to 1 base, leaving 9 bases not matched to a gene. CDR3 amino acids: CASSSPGQLRNTEAFF. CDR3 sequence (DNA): TGTGCCAGCAGCTCTCCGGGACAGCTGAGGAACACTGAAGCTTTCTTT.

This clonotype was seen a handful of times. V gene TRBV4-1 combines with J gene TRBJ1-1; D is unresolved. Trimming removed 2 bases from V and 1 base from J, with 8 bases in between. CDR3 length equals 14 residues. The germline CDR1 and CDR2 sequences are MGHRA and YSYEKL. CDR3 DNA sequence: TGCGCCAGCAGCCAACATCTAGGGAACACTGAAGCTTTCTTT. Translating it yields CASSQHLGNTEAFF.

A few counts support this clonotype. The CDR3 reads CASSLDGGRDEQYF. CDR3 nucleotides: TGTGCCAGCAGCTTAGACGGGGGCCGCGACGAGCAGTACTTC. The chain has TRBV7-3 and TRBJ2-7; D may match TRBD1 or TRBD2 (6 bases each). V dropped 2 bases and J dropped 5 bases, with 13 bases sitting between them. The CDR3 contains 14 residues. The germline CDR1 and CDR2 sequences are SGHTA and FQGTGA.

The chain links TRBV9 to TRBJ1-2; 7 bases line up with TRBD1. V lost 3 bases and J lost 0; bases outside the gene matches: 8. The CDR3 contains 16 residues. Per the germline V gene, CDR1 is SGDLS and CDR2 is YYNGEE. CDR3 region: CASSAQTGLANYGYTF. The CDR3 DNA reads TGTGCCAGCAGCGCACAGACAGGGCTAGCTAACTATGGCTACACCTTC. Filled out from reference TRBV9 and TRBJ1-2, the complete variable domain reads DSGVTQTPKHLITATGQRVTLRCSPRSGDLSVYWYQQSLDQGLQFLIQYYNGEERAKGNILERFSAQQFPDLHSELNLSSLELGDSALYFCASSAQTGLANYGYTFGSGTRLTVV.

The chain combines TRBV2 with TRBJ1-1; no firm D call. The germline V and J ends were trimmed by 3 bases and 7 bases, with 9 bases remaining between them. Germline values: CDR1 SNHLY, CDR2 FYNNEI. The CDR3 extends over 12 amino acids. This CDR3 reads CASSEILGEAFF. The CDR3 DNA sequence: TGTGCCAGCAGTGAGATTTTGGGTGAAGCTTTCTTT.

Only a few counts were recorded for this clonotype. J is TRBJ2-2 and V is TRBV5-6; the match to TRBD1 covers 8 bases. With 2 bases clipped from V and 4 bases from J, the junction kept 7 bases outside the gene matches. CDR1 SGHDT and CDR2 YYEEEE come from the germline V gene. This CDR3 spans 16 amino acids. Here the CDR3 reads CASSFRDRTFTGELFF. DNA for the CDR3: TGTGCCAGCAGCTTCAGGGACAGGACGTTCACCGGGGAGCTGTTTTTT.